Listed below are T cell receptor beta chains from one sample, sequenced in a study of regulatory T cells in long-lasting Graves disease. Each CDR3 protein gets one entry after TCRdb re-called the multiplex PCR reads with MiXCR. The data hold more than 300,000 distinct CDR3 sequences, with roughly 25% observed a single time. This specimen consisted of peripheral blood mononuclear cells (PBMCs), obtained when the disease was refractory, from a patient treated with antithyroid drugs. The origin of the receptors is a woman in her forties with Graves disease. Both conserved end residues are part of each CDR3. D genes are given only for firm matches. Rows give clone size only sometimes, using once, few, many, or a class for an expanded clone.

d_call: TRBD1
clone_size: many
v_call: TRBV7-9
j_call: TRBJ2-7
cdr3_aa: CASSPDRGQYEQYF
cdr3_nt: TGTGCCAGCAGCCCAGACAGGGGGCAGTACGAGCAGTACTTC

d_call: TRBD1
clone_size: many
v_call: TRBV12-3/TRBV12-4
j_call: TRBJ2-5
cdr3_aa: CASSLGQVETQYF
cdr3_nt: TGTGCCAGCAGTCTCGGACAGGTGGAGACCCAGTACTTC

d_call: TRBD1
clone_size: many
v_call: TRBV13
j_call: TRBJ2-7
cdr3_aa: CASSLADRGSYEQYF
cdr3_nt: TGTGCCAGCAGCTTAGCTGACAGGGGCTCCTACGAGCAGTACTTC

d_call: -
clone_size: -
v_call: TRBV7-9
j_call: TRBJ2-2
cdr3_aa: CASSSGDSNTGELFF
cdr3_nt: TGTGCCAGCAGCTCTGGAGACAGTAACACCGGGGAGCTGTTTTTT

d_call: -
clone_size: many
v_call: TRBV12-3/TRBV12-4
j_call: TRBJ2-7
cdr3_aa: CASSRAGPLYEQYF
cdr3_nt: TGTGCCAGCAGTCGGGCAGGGCCTCTCTACGAGCAGTACTTC

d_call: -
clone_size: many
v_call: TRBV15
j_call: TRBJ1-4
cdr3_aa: CATSTLATNEKLFF
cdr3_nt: TGTGCCACCAGCACTCTCGCAACTAATGAAAAACTGTTTTTT

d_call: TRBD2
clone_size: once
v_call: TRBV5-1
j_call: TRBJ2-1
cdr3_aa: CASRVREGYNEQFF
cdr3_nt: TGCGCCAGCAGGGTACGGGAGGGATACAATGAGCAGTTCTTC

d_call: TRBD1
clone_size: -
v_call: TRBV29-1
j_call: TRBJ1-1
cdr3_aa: CSAPGQGIEGTEAFF
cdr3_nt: TGCAGCGCACCGGGACAGGGAATCGAGGGGACTGAAGCTTTCTTT

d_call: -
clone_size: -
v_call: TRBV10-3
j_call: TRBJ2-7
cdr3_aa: CAISVNRHEQYF
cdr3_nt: TGTGCCATCAGTGTAAATCGACACGAGCAGTACTTC

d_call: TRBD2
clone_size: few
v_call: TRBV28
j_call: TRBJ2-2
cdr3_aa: CASSSLAGGLRTGELFF
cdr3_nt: TGTGCCAGCAGTTCCCTAGCGGGAGGGCTTCGGACCGGGGAGCTGTTTTTT

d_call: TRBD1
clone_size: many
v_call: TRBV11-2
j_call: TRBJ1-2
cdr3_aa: CASSLAPGQGSSANYGYTF
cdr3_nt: TGTGCCAGCAGCTTAGCCCCGGGACAGGGGTCATCAGCTAACTATGGCTACACCTTC

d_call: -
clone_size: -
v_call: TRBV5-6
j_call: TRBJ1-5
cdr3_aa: CASSHWGVSNQPQHF
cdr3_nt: TGTGCCAGCAGCCACTGGGGGGTAAGCAATCAGCCCCAGCATTTT

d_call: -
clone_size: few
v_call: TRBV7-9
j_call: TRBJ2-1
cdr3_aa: CASSPERRHSYNEQFF
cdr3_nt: TGTGCCAGCAGCCCCGAGCGGAGACACTCCTACAATGAGCAGTTCTTC

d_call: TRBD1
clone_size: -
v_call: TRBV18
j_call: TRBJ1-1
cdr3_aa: CASSRDRVEAFF
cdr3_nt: TGTGCCAGCTCAAGGGACAGGGTTGAAGCTTTCTTT

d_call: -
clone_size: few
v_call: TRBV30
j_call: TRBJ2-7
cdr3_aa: CAWSVGSLYEQYF
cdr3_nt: TGTGCCTGGAGTGTGGGCTCCCTCTACGAGCAGTACTTC

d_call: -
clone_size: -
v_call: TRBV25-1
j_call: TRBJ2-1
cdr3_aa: CASSEFPRYNEQFF
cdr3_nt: TGTGCCAGCAGTGAATTCCCACGGTACAATGAGCAGTTCTTC

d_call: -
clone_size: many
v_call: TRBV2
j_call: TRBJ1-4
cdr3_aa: CASSLGRLNEKLFF
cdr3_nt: TGTGCCAGCTCGTTAGGGAGGCTTAATGAAAAACTGTTTTTT

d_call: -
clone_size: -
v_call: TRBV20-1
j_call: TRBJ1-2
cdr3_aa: CSAYRFRDNEEGYTF
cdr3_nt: TGCAGTGCTTACCGATTCCGGGACAATGAGGAAGGCTACACCTTC

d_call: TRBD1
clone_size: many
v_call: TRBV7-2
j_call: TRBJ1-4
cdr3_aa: CASSIRTGGGISNEKLFF
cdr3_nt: TGTGCCAGCAGCATACGGACAGGGGGCGGAATTAGTAATGAAAAACTGTTTTTT

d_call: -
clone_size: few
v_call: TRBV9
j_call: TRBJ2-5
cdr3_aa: CASSVDGNPKQETQYF
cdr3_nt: TGTGCCAGCAGCGTAGACGGGAACCCAAAGCAAGAGACCCAGTACTTC

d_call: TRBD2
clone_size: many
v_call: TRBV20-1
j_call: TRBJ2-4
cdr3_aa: CSARDLRSRAGDGNIQYF
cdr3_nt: TGCAGTGCTAGAGATCTCCGTAGTCGAGCGGGAGACGGAAACATTCAGTACTTC

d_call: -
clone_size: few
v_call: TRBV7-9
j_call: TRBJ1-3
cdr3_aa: CASSLLDFSGNTIYF
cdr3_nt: TGTGCCAGCAGCTTATTGGACTTCTCTGGAAACACCATATATTTT

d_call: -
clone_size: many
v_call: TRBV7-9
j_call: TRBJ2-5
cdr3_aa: CASSLWAGKSGETQYF
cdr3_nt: TGTGCCAGCAGCTTATGGGCTGGGAAGTCCGGCGAGACCCAGTACTTC

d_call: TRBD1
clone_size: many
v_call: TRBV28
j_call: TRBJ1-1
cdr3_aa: CASSAYRGQSTEAFF
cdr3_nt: TGTGCCAGCAGTGCTTACAGGGGGCAGAGCACTGAAGCTTTCTTT

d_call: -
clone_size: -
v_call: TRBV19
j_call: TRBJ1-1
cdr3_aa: CASSLARGLGTEAFF
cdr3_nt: TGTGCCAGTAGTCTCGCCAGGGGCCTGGGCACTGAAGCTTTCTTT

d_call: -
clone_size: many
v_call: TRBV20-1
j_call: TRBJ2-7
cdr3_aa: CSAMSFYEQYF
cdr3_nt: TGCAGTGCTATGAGTTTCTACGAGCAGTACTTC

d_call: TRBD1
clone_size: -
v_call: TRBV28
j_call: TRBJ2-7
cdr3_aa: CASSSSSRDSLNEQYF
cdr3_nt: TGTGCCAGCAGTTCTAGTTCCCGGGACAGCTTAAACGAGCAGTACTTC

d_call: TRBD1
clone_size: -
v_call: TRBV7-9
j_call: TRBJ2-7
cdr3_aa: CASSLKGQGKMEQYF
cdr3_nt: TGTGCCAGCAGCCTGAAGGGACAGGGGAAGATGGAGCAGTACTTC

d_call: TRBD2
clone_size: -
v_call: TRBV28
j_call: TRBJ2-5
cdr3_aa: CASSQAASGSGETQYF
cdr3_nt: TGTGCCAGCAGCCAAGCCGCTAGCGGGAGTGGAGAGACCCAGTACTTC

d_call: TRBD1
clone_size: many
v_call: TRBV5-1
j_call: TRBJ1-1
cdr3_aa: CASSLPSGQLNTEAFF
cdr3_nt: TGCGCCAGCAGCCTGCCTTCGGGACAGCTGAACACTGAAGCTTTCTTT

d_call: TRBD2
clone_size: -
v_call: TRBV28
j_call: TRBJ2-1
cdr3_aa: CASSLLLAGGHEQFF
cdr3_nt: TGTGCCAGCAGTTTACTACTAGCGGGAGGGCATGAGCAGTTCTTC

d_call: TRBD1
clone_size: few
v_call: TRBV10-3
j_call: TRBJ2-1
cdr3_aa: CAISDPKGQAYNEQFF
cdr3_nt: TGTGCCATCAGTGATCCCAAGGGACAGGCATACAATGAGCAGTTCTTC

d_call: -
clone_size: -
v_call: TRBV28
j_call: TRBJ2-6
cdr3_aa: CASSLWAVSGANVLTF
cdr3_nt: TGTGCCAGCAGTTTATGGGCAGTCTCTGGGGCCAACGTCCTGACTTTC

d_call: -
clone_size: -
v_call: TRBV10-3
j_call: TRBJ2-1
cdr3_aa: CAISRGENNEQFF
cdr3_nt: TGTGCCATCAGTCGGGGAGAGAACAATGAGCAGTTCTTC

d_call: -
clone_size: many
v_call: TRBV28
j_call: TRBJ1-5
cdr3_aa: CASSHKQGITGEPQHF
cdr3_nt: TGTGCCAGCAGTCACAAACAGGGCATTACTGGGGAGCCCCAGCATTTT

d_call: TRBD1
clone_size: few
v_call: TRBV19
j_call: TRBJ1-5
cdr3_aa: CASKIQGAGNQPQHF
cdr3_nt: TGTGCCAGTAAAATACAGGGGGCGGGCAATCAGCCCCAGCATTTT

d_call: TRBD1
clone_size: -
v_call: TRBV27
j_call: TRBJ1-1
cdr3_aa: CASSLWVQGITEAFF
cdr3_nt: TGTGCCAGCAGTTTATGGGTACAGGGGATCACTGAAGCTTTCTTT

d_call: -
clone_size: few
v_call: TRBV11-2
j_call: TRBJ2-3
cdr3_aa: CASSFHRQPTDTQYF
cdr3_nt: TGTGCCAGCAGCTTCCACCGGCAGCCTACAGATACGCAGTATTTT

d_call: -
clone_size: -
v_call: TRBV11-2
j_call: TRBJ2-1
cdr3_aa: CASSSNLGYNEQFF
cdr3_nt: TGTGCCAGCAGCTCCAACCTAGGCTACAATGAGCAGTTCTTC

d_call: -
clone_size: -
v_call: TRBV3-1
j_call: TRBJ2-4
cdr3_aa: CASSQRGQKNIQYF
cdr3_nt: TGTGCCAGCAGCCAGAGGGGACAAAAAAACATTCAGTACTTC

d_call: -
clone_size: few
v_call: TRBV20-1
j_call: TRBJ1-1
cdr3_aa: CSAPIAWAFF
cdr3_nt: TGCAGTGCTCCGATCGCTTGGGCTTTCTTT

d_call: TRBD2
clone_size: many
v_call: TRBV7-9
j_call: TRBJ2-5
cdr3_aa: CASSLGELAGVLQETQYF
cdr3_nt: TGTGCCAGCAGCTTAGGAGAGTTAGCGGGGGTGCTACAAGAGACCCAGTACTTC

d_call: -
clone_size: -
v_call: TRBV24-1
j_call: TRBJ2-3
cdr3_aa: CATSTESDTQYF
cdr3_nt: TGTGCCACTTCCACAGAGTCAGATACGCAGTATTTT

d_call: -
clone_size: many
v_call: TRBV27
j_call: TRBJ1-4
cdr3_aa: CASSRGGKLFF
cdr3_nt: TGTGCCAGCAGTCGGGGTGGAAAACTGTTTTTT

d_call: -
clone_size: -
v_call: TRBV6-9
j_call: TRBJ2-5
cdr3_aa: CASSYPGIKTQYF
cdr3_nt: TGTGCCAGCAGTTACCCCGGGATCAAGACCCAGTACTTC

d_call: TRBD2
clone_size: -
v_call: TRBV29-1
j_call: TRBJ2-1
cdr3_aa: CSVAPAGGGNEQFF
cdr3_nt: TGCAGCGTCGCCCCAGCGGGAGGGGGCAATGAGCAGTTCTTC

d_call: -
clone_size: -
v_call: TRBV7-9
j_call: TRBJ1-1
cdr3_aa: CASSLGVPTEAFF
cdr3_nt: TGTGCCAGCAGCTTAGGGGTACCCACTGAAGCTTTCTTT

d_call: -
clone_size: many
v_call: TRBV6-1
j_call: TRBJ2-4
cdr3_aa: CASSESGTTFTKNIQYF
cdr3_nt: TGTGCCAGCAGTGAATCGGGCACTACGTTCACCAAAAACATTCAGTACTTC

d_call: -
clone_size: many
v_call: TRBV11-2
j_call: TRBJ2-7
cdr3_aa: CASSLDNPYEQYF
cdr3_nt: TGTGCCAGCAGCCTGGACAACCCCTACGAGCAGTACTTC

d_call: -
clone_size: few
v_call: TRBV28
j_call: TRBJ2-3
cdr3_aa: CASSSHGGPDTQYF
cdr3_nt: TGTGCCAGCAGTTCTCACGGAGGCCCAGATACGCAGTATTTT

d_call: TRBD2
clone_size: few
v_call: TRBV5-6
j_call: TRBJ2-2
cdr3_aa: CASTREGLDTGELFF
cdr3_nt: TGTGCCAGCACACGGGAGGGCCTCGACACCGGGGAGCTGTTTTTT

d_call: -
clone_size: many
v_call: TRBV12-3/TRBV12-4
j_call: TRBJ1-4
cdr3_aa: CASSLTGTPEKLFF
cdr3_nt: TGTGCCAGCAGTTTGACCGGGACCCCTGAAAAACTGTTTTTT

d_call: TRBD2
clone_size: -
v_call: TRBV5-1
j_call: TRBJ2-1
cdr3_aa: CASSIGLAGDPYNEQFF
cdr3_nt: TGCGCCAGCAGCATAGGACTAGCGGGAGATCCCTACAATGAGCAGTTCTTC

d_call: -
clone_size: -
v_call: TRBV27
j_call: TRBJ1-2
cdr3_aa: CARLIWGYTF
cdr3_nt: TGTGCCAGACTGATCTGGGGCTACACCTTC

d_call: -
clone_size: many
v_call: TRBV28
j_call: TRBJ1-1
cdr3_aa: CASSLRPKPRRMAIF
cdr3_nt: TGTGCCAGCAGTTTGAGGCCCAAACCCCGCAGAATGGCAATTTTT

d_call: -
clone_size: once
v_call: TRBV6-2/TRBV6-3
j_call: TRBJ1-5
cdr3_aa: CASSEHRGLSNQPQHF
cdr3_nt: TGTGCCAGCAGTGAACATCGGGGGCTTAGCAATCAGCCCCAGCATTTT

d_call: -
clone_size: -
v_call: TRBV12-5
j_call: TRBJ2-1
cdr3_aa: CASGFDWLPNEQFF
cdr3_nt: TGTGCTAGTGGCTTCGACTGGCTTCCCAATGAGCAGTTCTTC